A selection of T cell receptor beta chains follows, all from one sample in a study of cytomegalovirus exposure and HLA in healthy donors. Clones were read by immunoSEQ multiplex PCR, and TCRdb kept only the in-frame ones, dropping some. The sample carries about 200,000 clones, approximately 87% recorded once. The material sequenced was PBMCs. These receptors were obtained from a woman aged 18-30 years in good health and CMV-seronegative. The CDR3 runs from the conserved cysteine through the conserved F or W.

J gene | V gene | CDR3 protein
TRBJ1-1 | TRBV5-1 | CASSLGDGDTEAFF
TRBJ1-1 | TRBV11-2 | CASSLVRAGAYTEAFF
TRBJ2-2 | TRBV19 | CASSIFPGELFF
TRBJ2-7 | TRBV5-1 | CASSLAGSYEQYF
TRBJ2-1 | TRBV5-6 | CASSLGRSSYNEQFF
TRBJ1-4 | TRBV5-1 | CASSLTGKTNEKLFF
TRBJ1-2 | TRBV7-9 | CASSLGQGYDGYTF
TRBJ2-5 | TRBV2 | CASSPGVETQYF
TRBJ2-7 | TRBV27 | CANEGEQYF
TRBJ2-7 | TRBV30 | CACTTGVKGEQYF
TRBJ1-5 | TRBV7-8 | CASSLVAFTLSNQPQHF
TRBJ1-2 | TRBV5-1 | CASSLEGYGYTF
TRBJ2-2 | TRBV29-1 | CSVEEGANTGELFF
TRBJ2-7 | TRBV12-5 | CASAPGAKGYEQYF
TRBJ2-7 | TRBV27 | CASSLGTGGEQYF
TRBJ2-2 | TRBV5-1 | CASRGGQNTGELFF
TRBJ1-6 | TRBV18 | CASRQQGSSYNSPLHF
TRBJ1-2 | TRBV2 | CASIVGPGYGYTF
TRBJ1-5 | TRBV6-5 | CASSPRDRGDQPQHF
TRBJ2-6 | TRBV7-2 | CASSFTPGANVLTF
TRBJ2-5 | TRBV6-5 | CASRSGWETQYF
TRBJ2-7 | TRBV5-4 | CASGNQGANYEQYF
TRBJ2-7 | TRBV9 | CASSVTPEVAGEQYF
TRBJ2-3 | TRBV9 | CASTPDSSSSTDTQYF
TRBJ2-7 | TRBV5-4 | CASSPGLAGGYEQYF
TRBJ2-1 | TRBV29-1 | CSDRTGGNEQFF
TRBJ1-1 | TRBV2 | CARRNDENTEAFF
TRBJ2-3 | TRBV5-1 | CASTPGSGGFTDTQYF
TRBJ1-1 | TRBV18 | CASSPNRGDTEAFF
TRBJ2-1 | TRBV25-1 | CASSALGTGGYNEQFF
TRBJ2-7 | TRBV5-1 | CASSYRGSSYEQYF
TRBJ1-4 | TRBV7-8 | CASSLALGGREKLFF
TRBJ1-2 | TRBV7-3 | CASSLWAGDGYTF
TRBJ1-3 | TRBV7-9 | CASSILRAEGNTIYF
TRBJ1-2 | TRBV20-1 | CSARDREYYTF
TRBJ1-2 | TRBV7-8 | CASSLGATFYGYTF
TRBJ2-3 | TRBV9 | CASSTRQGTDTQYF
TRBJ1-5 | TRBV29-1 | CSAGTGNQPQHF
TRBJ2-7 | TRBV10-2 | CASSAVVGSTYEQYF
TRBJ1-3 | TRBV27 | CASSPSDRGNTIYF
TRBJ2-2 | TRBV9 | CASSAHFKPGELFF
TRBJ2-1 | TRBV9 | CASSAGGDSYNEQFF
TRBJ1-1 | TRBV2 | CASSADTGHLKAFF
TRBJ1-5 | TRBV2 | CASISDRADQPQHF
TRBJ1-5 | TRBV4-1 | CASSPRAIYSNQPQHF
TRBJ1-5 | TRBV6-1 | CASSRTGYNQPQHF
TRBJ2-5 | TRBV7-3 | CASSPDRGETQYF